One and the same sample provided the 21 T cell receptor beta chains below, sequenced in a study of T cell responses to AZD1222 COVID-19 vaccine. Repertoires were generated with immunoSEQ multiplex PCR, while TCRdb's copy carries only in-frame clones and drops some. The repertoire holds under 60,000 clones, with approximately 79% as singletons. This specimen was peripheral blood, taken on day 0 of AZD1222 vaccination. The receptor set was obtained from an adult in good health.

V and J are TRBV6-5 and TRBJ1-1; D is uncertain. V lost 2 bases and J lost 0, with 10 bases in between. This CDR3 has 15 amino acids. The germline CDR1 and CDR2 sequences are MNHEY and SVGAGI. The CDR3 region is CASSYDGGMNTEAFF. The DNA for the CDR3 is TGTGCCAGCAGTTACGATGGAGGCATGAACACTGAAGCTTTCTTT.

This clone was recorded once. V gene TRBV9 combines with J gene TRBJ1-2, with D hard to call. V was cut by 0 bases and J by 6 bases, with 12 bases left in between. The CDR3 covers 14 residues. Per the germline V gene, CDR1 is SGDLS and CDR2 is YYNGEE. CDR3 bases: TGTGCCAGCAGCGTAGACATGACGGGGAATGGCTACACCTTC. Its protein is CASSVDMTGNGYTF.

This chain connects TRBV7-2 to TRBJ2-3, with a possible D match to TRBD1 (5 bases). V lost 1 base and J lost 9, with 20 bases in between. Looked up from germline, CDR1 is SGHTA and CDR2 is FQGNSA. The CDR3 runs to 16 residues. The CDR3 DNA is TGTGCCAGCAGCTTAGTAGTGTCAGGGCGACCGGAAACGCAGTATTTT. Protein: CASSLVVSGRPETQYF.

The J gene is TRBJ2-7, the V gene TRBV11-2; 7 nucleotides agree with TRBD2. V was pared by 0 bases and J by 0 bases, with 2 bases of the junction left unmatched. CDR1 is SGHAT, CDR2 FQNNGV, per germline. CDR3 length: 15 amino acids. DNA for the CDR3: TGTGCCAGCAGCTTAGATCGGGGGGACTCCTACGAGCAGTACTTC. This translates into CASSLDRGDSYEQYF.

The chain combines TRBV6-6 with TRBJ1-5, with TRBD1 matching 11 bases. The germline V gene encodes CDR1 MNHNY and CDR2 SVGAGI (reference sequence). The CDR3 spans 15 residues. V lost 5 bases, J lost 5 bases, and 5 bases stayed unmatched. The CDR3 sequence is CASSRTGGEYQPQHF. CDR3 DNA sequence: TGTGCCAGCAGTCGGACAGGGGGCGAGTATCAGCCCCAGCATTTT.

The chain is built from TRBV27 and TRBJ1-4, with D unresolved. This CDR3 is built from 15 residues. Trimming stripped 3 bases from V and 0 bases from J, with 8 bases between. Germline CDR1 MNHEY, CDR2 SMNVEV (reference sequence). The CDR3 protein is CASSFTGATNEKLFF. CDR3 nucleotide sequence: TGTGCCAGCAGTTTCACCGGTGCAACTAATGAAAAACTGTTTTTT.

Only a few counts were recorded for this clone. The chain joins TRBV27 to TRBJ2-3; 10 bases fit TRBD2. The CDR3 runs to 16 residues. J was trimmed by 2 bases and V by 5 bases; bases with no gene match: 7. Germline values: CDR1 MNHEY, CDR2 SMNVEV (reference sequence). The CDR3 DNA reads TGTGCCAGCAGTCCGTGGACTAGCGGATTCACAGATACGCAGTATTTT. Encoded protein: CASSPWTSGFTDTQYF.

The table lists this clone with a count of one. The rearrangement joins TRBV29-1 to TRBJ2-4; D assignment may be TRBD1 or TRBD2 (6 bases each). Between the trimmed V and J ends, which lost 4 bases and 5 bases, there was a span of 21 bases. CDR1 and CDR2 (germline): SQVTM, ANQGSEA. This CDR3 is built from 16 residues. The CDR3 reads CSVGFIVGGGQNIQYF. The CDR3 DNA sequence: TGCAGCGTTGGGTTTATTGTCGGGGGCGGTCAAAACATTCAGTACTTC.

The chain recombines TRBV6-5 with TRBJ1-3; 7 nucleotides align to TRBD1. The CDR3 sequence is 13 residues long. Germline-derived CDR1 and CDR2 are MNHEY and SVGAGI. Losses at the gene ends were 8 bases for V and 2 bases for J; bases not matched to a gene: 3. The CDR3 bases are TGTGCCAGCCAGGGGGGGGCTGGAAACACCATATATTTT. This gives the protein CASQGGAGNTIYF.

The CDR3 sequence: CASSYPQGYPNTEAFF. DNA of the CDR3: TGTGCCAGCAGTTACCCACAGGGGTACCCAAACACTGAAGCTTTCTTT. The chain couples TRBV6-2 or TRBV6-3 to TRBJ1-1; 7 bases match TRBD1. The V segment lost 2 bases and the J segment 2 bases; nucleotides outside the gene matches: 8. CDR3 length: 16 amino acids. CDR1 and CDR2 from the germline V gene are MNHEY and SVGEGT.

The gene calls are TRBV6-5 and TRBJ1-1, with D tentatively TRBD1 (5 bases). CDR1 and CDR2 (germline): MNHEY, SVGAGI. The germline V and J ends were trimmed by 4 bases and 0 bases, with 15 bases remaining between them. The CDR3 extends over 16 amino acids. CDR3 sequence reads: CASSWGFTGLNTEAFF. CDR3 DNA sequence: TGTGCCAGCAGTTGGGGATTCACAGGATTGAACACTGAAGCTTTCTTT.

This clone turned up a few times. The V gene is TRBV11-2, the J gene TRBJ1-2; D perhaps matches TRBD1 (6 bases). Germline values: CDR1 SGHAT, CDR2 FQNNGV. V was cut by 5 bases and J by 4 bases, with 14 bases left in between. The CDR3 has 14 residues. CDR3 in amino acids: CASSPDRFSYGYTF. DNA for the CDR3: TGTGCCAGCAGCCCGGACAGATTTTCCTATGGCTACACCTTC. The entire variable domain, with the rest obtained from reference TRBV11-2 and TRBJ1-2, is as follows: EAGVAQSPRYKIIEKRQSVAFWCNPISGHATLYWYQQILGQGPKLLIQFQNNGVVDDSQLPKDRFSAERLKGVDSTLKIQPAKLEDSAVYLCASSPDRFSYGYTFGSGTRLTVV.

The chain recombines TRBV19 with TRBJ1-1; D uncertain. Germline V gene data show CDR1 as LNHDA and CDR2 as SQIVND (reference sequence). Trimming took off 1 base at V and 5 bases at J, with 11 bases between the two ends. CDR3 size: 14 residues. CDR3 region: CASSIGHSYTEAFF. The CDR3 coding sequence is TGTGCCAGTAGTATAGGGCACTCCTATACTGAAGCTTTCTTT.

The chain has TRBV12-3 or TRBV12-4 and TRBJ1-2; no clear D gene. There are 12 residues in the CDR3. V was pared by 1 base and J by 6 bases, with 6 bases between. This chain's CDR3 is CASSLVRDGYTF. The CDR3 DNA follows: TGTGCCAGCAGTTTAGTCCGGGATGGCTACACCTTC.

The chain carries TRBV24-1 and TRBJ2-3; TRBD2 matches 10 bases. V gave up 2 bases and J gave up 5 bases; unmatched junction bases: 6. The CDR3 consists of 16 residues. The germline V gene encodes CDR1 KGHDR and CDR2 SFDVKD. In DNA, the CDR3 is TGTGCCACCAGTGATTGGGGGACTAGCGATGGAGATACGCAGTATTTT. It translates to CATSDWGTSDGDTQYF.

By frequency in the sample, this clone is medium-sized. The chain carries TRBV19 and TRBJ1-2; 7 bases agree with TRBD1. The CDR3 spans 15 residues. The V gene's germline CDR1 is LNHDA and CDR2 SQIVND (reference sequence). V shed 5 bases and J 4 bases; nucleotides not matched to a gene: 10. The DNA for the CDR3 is TGTGCCAGTAGTGACGGACAGGTGATTTCCTATGGCTACACCTTC. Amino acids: CASSDGQVISYGYTF.

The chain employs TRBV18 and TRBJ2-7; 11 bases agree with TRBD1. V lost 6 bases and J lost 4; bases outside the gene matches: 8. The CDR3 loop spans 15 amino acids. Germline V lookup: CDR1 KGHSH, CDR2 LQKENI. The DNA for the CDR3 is TGTGCCAGCTCGTCCGGGACAGGGGGTCGTTACGAGCAGTACTTC. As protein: CASSSGTGGRYEQYF.

CDR3 in DNA: TGTGCCAGCAGCCAACAATACGAGCAGTACTTC. Its translation is CASSQQYEQYF. The genes are TRBV3-1 (or the pseudogene TRBV3-2) and TRBJ2-7; D is undetermined. V was clipped by 2 bases and J by 4 bases, with 3 bases between them. CDR3 length: 11 amino acids. Germline V gene lookup returns CDR1 LGHDT and CDR2 YNNKEL (reference sequence).

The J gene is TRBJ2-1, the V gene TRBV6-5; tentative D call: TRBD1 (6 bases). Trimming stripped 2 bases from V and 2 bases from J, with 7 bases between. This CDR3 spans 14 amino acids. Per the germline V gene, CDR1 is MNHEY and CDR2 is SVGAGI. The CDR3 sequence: CASSYGGAYNEQFF. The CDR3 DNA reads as TGTGCCAGCAGTTACGGGGGCGCCTACAATGAGCAGTTCTTC.

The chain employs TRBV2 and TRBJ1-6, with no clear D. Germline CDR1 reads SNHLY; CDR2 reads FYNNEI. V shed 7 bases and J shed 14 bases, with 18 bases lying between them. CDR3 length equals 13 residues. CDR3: CASTWSGSETLHF. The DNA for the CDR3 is TGTGCCAGCACCTGGAGCGGGTCAGAGACCCTCCACTTT.

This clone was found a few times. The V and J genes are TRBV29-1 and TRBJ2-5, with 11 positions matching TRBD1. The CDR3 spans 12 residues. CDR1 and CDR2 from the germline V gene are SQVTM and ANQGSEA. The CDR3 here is CSGQGAFETQYF. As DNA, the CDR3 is TGCAGTGGACAGGGGGCTTTTGAGACCCAGTACTTC.